Below are 8 T cell receptor beta chains sequenced from a single sample in a study of blood T cell repertoires in COVID-19. Data came from immunoSEQ multiplex PCR; TCRdb stores just in-frame clones and leaves some out. The table records around 100,000 clones, 80% to 95% of them present only once. The sample comprised peripheral blood. All receptors come from a man aged 65 to 85 with acute or convalescent COVID-19.

V is TRBV11-3 and J is TRBJ2-2; weak D call: TRBD1 (6 bases). This CDR3 contains 16 residues. V was pared by 5 bases and J by 3 bases, with 16 bases between. Germline CDR1 and CDR2: SGHNT and YENEEA. The CDR3 DNA reads as TGTGCCAGCAGCCCCGGAACAGGGTCCTACACCGGGGAGCTGTTTTTT. As protein: CASSPGTGSYTGELFF.

The rearrangement joins TRBV30 to TRBJ1-5; no definite D call. With 0 bases removed from V and 1 base from J, the gap between germline ends came to 4 bases. The CDR3 has 13 amino acids. Germline V gene lookup returns CDR1 GTSNPN and CDR2 SVGIG (reference sequence). The CDR3 nucleotides are TGTGCCTGGAGTGTACGGAGCAATCAGCCCCAGCATTTT. It yields the protein CAWSVRSNQPQHF. The entire variable domain, with the rest obtained from reference TRBV30 and TRBJ1-5, is as follows: SQTIHQWPATLVQPVGSPLSLECTVEGTSNPNLYWYRQAAGRGLQLLFYSVGIGQISSEVPQNLSASRPQDRQFILSSKKLLLSDSGFYLCAWSVRSNQPQHFGDGTRLSIL.

The chain uses TRBV18 and TRBJ1-4; D is unclear. The ends were cut back, 1 base at V and 2 bases at J, with 11 bases in the middle. Germline lookup yields CDR1 KGHSH and CDR2 LQKENI. This CDR3 contains 16 residues. The CDR3 region has the DNA TGTGCCAGCTCACCACAGGTCTCCGGGACTAATGAAAAACTGTTTTTT. Translated, it gives CASSPQVSGTNEKLFF. Complete variable domain (other parts from reference TRBV18 and TRBJ1-4): NAGVMQNPRHLVRRRGQEARLRCSPMKGHSHVYWYRQLPEEGLKFMVYLQKENIIDESGMPKERFSAEFPKEGPSILRIQQVVRGDSAAYFCASSPQVSGTNEKLFFGSGTQLSVL.

This rearrangement joins TRBV30 to TRBJ1-2, with 7 bases fitting TRBD1. V gave up 2 bases and J gave up 4 bases; unmatched junction bases: 10. The CDR3 totals 15 residues. Germline CDR1 is GTSNPN and CDR2 is SVGIG (reference sequence). CDR3 loop: CAWSHRGPGFYGYTF. CDR3 DNA sequence: TGTGCCTGGAGTCACAGGGGACCGGGTTTCTATGGCTACACCTTC.

This clone was observed a single time. J is TRBJ1-2 and V is TRBV6-6; 9 bases are a match to TRBD1. From germline, CDR1 is MNHNY and CDR2 SVGAGI (reference sequence). This CDR3 is built from 13 residues. J was trimmed by 7 bases and V by 5 bases; bases with no gene match: 5. The CDR3 region is CASSQDRGSGYTF. The DNA of the CDR3 is TGTGCCAGCAGTCAGGACAGGGGAAGTGGCTACACCTTC.

V usage is TRBV4-1 and J usage is TRBJ1-2; D is unresolved. The CDR3 covers 16 residues. Trimming pared 0 bases from V and 2 bases from J, leaving 13 bases between. Germline V gene lookup returns CDR1 MGHRA and CDR2 YSYEKL. The CDR3 region is CASSQDWQARNYGYTF. The CDR3 DNA is TGCGCCAGCAGCCAAGATTGGCAGGCCCGGAACTATGGCTACACCTTC.

This sequence joins TRBV2 and TRBJ1-1, with D maybe TRBD1 (5 bases). The CDR3 has 15 residues. CDR1 SNHLY and CDR2 FYNNEI come from the germline V gene. Between the trimmed V and J ends, which lost 6 bases and 2 bases, there was a span of 16 bases. DNA of the CDR3: TGTGCCAGCAGCCTCCAGGGCCGTGACAACACTGAAGCTTTCTTT. Protein product: CASSLQGRDNTEAFF.

This chain joins TRBV10-3 and TRBJ1-5; D call uncertain. This CDR3 has 14 amino acids. With 4 bases removed from V and 4 bases from J, the gap between germline ends came to 11 bases. Germline CDR1 ENHRY, CDR2 SYGVKD. The CDR3 nucleotides are TGTGCCATCAGTGCGGACTTCGTTAATCAGCCCCAGCATTTT. Translated, it gives CAISADFVNQPQHF.